The 14 T cell receptor beta chains below were found in one sample sequenced in a study of shared clonotypes between healthy human individuals (dated by TCRdb to about 2020). CD8 naive samples were CD45RO-negative cells positively selected for CCR7, giving a CD45RA+CCR7+ population that excluded TemRA cells. The library was made by the immunoSEQ multiplex PCR assay. TCRdb holds this immuneACCESS table with in-frame rearrangements only. Some clones are missing; in checked studies, unresolved V genes explain under half, and the rest has no known cause. The sample records about 2.2 million clones, roughly 91% of which are singletons. Of the sample, under 2% falls within the top ten clones. The specimen sequenced was naive CD8+ T cells from PBMCs. Sample cell subset or site, as interpreted from the label and publication: CD45RA+CCR7+. The receptors shown here come from a man in his late teens or twenties in good health. Some clones in this sample may be carry-over from other donors' samples.

This clone has just one count. The chain joins TRBV5-1 to TRBJ1-1; D is undetermined. V lost 5 bases, J lost 0 bases, and 14 bases lay in between. CDR1 and CDR2 from the germline V gene are SGHRS and YFSETQ. There are 15 residues in the CDR3. CDR3 in DNA: TGCGCCAGCAGTCCTGCCCCGGGCATGAACACTGAAGCTTTCTTT. Translated, it gives CASSPAPGMNTEAFF.

The V gene is TRBV28, the J gene TRBJ1-3; D unclear. Trimming took 8 bases from V and 4 from J, leaving 15 bases between them. Germline lookup yields CDR1 MDHEN and CDR2 SYDVKM. The CDR3 totals 14 residues. The CDR3 nucleotides read TGTGCCAGCTTAGAGGCCTCGGTCGGAAACACCATATATTTT. This gives the protein CASLEASVGNTIYF. Complete variable domain (other parts from reference TRBV28 and TRBJ1-3): DVKVTQSSRYLVKRTGEKVFLECVQDMDHENMFWYRQDPGLGLRLIYFSYDVKMKEKGDIPEGYSVSREKKERFSLILESASTNQTSMYLCASLEASVGNTIYFGEGSWLTVV.

The V and J genes are TRBV4-3 and TRBJ1-6, with a tentative D call TRBD1 (6 bases). The CDR3 loop spans 15 amino acids. Germline values: CDR1 LGHNA, CDR2 YSLEER. V lost 0 bases, J lost 7 bases, and 10 bases lay in between. Here the CDR3 reads CASSQDRTANSPLHF. The CDR3 DNA reads as TGCGCCAGCAGCCAAGATAGGACAGCCAATTCACCCCTCCACTTT.

This chain connects TRBV28 to TRBJ1-2; D perhaps matches TRBD1 (6 bases). Germline V gene lookup returns CDR1 MDHEN and CDR2 SYDVKM. V was clipped by 1 base and J by 1 base, with 25 bases between them. This CDR3 has 20 residues. For the CDR3, the DNA is TGTGCCAGCAGTTTATCCCCCACAGGGCGGGGGGTAGGAGATAACTATGGCTACACCTTC. As protein: CASSLSPTGRGVGDNYGYTF.

On this clone itself: This sample includes further DNA sequences coding for the same CDR3. V gene TRBV9 combines with J gene TRBJ1-1; possible D gene TRBD1, 5 bases. The CDR3 sequence is 14 residues long. Germline lookup yields CDR1 SGDLS and CDR2 YYNGEE. Deletions cut 0 bases from V and 3 bases from J, with 9 bases between. The CDR3 protein is CASSVVSGYTEAFF. CDR3 DNA: TGTGCCAGCAGCGTAGTTTCAGGGTACACTGAAGCTTTCTTT.

The chain is built from TRBV27 and TRBJ2-3; 13 bases are shared with TRBD2. Germline CDR1 and CDR2: MNHEY and SMNVEV (reference sequence). The CDR3 covers 18 residues. V gave up 5 bases and J gave up 5 bases; unmatched junction bases: 13. The CDR3 loop is CASSPEYELAGGRDTQYF. CDR3 in DNA: TGTGCCAGCAGTCCGGAATACGAACTAGCGGGAGGGAGAGATACGCAGTATTTT.

CDR3 in amino acids: CASSQDQIGRGQPQHF. The CDR3 nucleotides are TGCGCCAGCAGCCAAGATCAAATCGGCAGGGGTCAGCCCCAGCATTTT. The chain joins TRBV4-1 to TRBJ1-5; D might be TRBD1 (6 bases). Germline V lookup: CDR1 MGHRA, CDR2 YSYEKL. The CDR3 is 16 amino acids. With 0 bases removed from V and 6 bases from J, the gap between germline ends came to 15 bases.

The chain has TRBV19 and TRBJ2-3, with D hard to call. The CDR3 extends over 13 amino acids. Per germline, CDR1 LNHDA and CDR2 SQIVND (reference sequence). Trimming shortened V by 10 bases and J by 2 bases, and 13 bases separated the two germline ends. In DNA, the CDR3 is TGTGCCACCCAATCGCCGGACACAGATACGCAGTATTTT. Its translation is CATQSPDTDTQYF. Looking up the rest from reference TRBV19 and TRBJ2-3 gives the full variable domain: DGGITQSPKYLFRKEGQNVTLSCEQNLNHDAMYWYRQDPGQGLRLIYYSQIVNDFQKGDIAEGYSVSREKKESFPLTVTSAQKNPTAFYLCATQSPDTDTQYFGPGTRLTVL.

The V call is TRBV6-9, the J call TRBJ2-1; D gene ambiguous. The germline gives CDR1 MNHGY, CDR2 SVAAGI. The V gene lost 7 bases and the J gene lost 4 bases, with 5 bases spanning the gap. CDR3 size: 11 residues. CDR3 amino acids: CASTGYNEQFF. The CDR3 DNA is TGTGCCAGCACCGGGTACAATGAGCAGTTCTTC.

The V call is TRBV5-6, the J call TRBJ2-5; 10 bases are shared with TRBD2. The J segment lost 3 bases and the V segment lost 3 bases, leaving 8 bases of the junction unmatched. The CDR3 is 16 residues long. Germline values: CDR1 SGHDT, CDR2 YYEEEE. The CDR3 bases are TGTGCCAGCAGCTCCGGACTAGCGGAATCAAAAGAGACCCAGTACTTC. Translated, it gives CASSSGLAESKETQYF. The variable domain in full, with the rest retrieved from reference TRBV5-6 and TRBJ2-5, is DAGVTQSPTHLIKTRGQQVTLRCSPKSGHDTVSWYQQALGQGPQFIFQYYEEEERQRGNFPDRFSGHQFPNYSSELNVNALLLGDSALYLCASSSGLAESKETQYFGPGTRLLVL.

As DNA, the CDR3 is TGTGCCAGCGGGGACAGGGGATACGAGCAGTACTTC. It yields the protein CASGDRGYEQYF. The chain couples TRBV6-6 to TRBJ2-7, with 10 bases matching TRBD1. The CDR3 loop spans 12 amino acids. The germline V gene has CDR1 MNHNY and CDR2 SVGAGI (reference sequence). V dropped 8 bases and J dropped 4; count of bases not matched to a gene: 2.

The chain is built from TRBV18 and TRBJ2-5; perhaps TRBD1 as D (6 bases). This CDR3 contains 13 residues. Trimming cost V 3 bases and J 5 bases, with 10 bases left between them. From germline, CDR1 is KGHSH and CDR2 LQKENI. CDR3 coding DNA: TGTGCCAGCTCACCGGGGGCCGGGGAGACCCAGTACTTC. It yields the protein CASSPGAGETQYF.

The chain employs TRBV9 and TRBJ2-3; 7 bases fit TRBD1. The CDR3 consists of 18 residues. Germline CDR1 SGDLS, CDR2 YYNGEE. After removal of 4 bases from V and 2 bases from J, the junction contained 16 bases not matched to a gene. The CDR3 nucleotides read TGTGCCAGCAGCAGCCCCCTATTTCGGACAGGAAACACAGATACGCAGTATTTT. The encoded protein is CASSSPLFRTGNTDTQYF.

The chain is built from TRBV9 and TRBJ2-2; D is undetermined. Trimming removed 0 bases at V and 4 bases at J, with 13 bases between. The length of the CDR3 is 16 residues. Germline assignment: CDR1 SGDLS and CDR2 YYNGEE. CDR3 sequence: CASSVGGDVITGELFF. Here the CDR3 DNA reads TGTGCCAGCAGCGTAGGGGGTGATGTAATCACCGGGGAGCTGTTTTTT.